Described below is a single TCR beta chain sequence and its context. Per the original data handling: Nucleated cell number was recorded as an estimate derived from reference gene primer amplification. Generated by immunoSEQ multiplex PCR, the TCRdb table keeps only in-frame clones and is missing some. That table gives V, J and clone size, and the DNA gave D and trimming. Of nearly 70,000 clones listed, 88% are singletons. V was pared by 8 bases and J by 3 bases, with 17 bases between. The germline CDR1 and CDR2 sequences are SGHTS and YDEGEE. The CDR3 sequence is 14 residues long. These data originate in a study of blood T cell repertoires in COVID-19. Study summary: Samples came from the United States, Italy and Spain, spanning acute and convalescent COVID-19.

The J gene is TRBJ1-2, the V gene TRBV5-8; D gene uncertain. The sequenced sample was peripheral blood. This TCR derives from a woman in her 70s with acute or convalescent COVID-19. The CDR3 sequence: CASPSRDVDYGYTF. The CDR3 DNA reads as TGTGCCAGTCCATCGAGGGATGTAGACTATGGCTACACCTTC. The whole variable domain, remainder taken from reference TRBV5-8 and TRBJ1-2, is EAGVTQSPTHLIKTRGQQATLRCSPISGHTSVYWYQQALGLGLQFLLWYDEGEERNRGNFPPRFSGRQFPNYSSELNVNALELEDSALYLCASPSRDVDYGYTFGSGTRLTVV.